This TCR beta chain derives from a study of T cells in Graves' hyperthyroidism and ophthalmopathy. The CDR3 is 11 amino acids. The V end was cut by 7 bases, the J end by 10 bases, with 11 bases between. Germline-derived CDR1 and CDR2 are MDHEN and SYDVKM. Amplification of TCR beta CDR3 regions was performed using RNA transcripts as template. A first-round RT-PCR of the TCR CDR3 used the HTBI primer set. TCRdb re-derived calls from the multiplex PCR reads in MiXCR, one entry per CDR3 protein. The profile shows hundreds of thousands of distinct CDR3 sequences, around 16% of them singletons. This clonotype was observed many times. Hyperthyroidism in the patients, aged 18 to 65, was newly diagnosed and under 2 months in duration.

The source of this sequence is a woman in her 30s with Graves' hyperthyroidism. Sequencing input: blood. V usage is TRBV28 and J usage is TRBJ2-1; D is tentatively TRBD1 or TRBD2 (5 bases each). DNA of the CDR3: TGTGCCAGCACTCTGTGGGGGGAGCAGTTCTTC. Amino acids: CASTLWGEQFF.